This TCR beta chain was sequenced in a study of T cells in localized non-small cell lung cancer. Overall study findings and caveats: Adjacent lung exhibited a median of approximately 59 among the 100 most abundant tumor clones. Uninvolved adjacent lung had the highest recorded T cell clonality, with tumor below it. One tumor region alone was sequenced, and heterogeneity therefore remains possible.

By proportion, this clone is medium-sized. Its antigen is as yet unknown. TCRdb's copy holds only in-frame clones and misses some; the assay was immunoSEQ multiplex PCR. The table includes some 1,600 clones, roughly 21% detected once. Germline V gene sequence: CDR1 SGHTA, CDR2 FQGNSA. The V end lost 1 base, the J end lost 6 bases, and 9 bases lay between the germline ends. There are 13 residues in the CDR3. The clonotype comes from a woman aged 35 to 69 with stage III squamous cell lung carcinoma. The material sequenced was normal lung tissue next to the tumor, taken before any cancer treatment. This chain joins TRBV7-2 and TRBJ1-1; no firm D call. CDR3 sequence (DNA): TGTGCCAGCAGCTTAGGGGCAACTCCTGAAGCTTTCTTT. Translating gives CASSLGATPEAFF.